This TCR beta chain was identified during a study of blood T cell repertoires in COVID-19 (dated by TCRdb to the early 2020s). About the study as a whole: Samples covering the acute and convalescent phases of COVID-19 were provided by collaborators in the United States, Italy and Spain. The material from the prospective study consisted of cDNA or gDNA derived from T cells, B-cell-depleted T cells, or PBMCs. Deeply sampled blood TCRbeta repertoires from subjects exposed to, actively infected with, or recovered from COVID-19 were included in the dataset. A freely available public database, intended as a resource for researchers studying the immune response to SARS-CoV-2, is where the repertoires were released. Samples were obtained from the ongoing ImmuneRACE study (first 160 participants) and from 1,254 subjects provided by 6 global collaborators. A de-identified subject ID, COVID-19 status, age in years and sex were almost always included in the sample metadata. Where available, HLA class I and class II types were obtained from metadata supplied by the sample provider rather than from assay-based typing. General conclusions and limits of the study: The quantity of clinical and demographic metadata differed by source and by participant and was supplied without curation.

The immunoSEQ Assay, a bias-controlled multiplex PCR, was used to amplify TCRbeta CDR3 regions from genomic DNA. Per the source publication's procedure: Within the assay, amplification of reference gene primers was used to estimate how many nucleated cells each sample contained. To quantify the absolute abundance of each unique TCRbeta CDR3 rearrangement, sequence reads were collapsed and filtered. For each sample, productive Simpson clonality was calculated as the square root of Simpson's diversity index across productive rearrangements. As stored in TCRdb, this immuneACCESS dataset retains in-frame rearrangements with V and J assigned. A fraction of the clones does not appear; measured against another copy, unresolved V genes explain less than half of the discrepancy, and the remainder lacks a known reason. That table supplies the V and J calls and clone size; D and trimming were determined from the DNA. This sample comprises roughly 130,000 clones, over 60% of them detected only once. Under 15% of the sample belongs to the ten largest clones.

On this clone itself: Its antigen is unknown. No base quality values were provided; no much bigger clone lies one nucleotide off.

Each collaborating institution followed its own protocols to collect whole blood in K2EDTA tubes. For TCRbeta analysis, collaborator samples were shipped as frozen whole blood, as isolated PBMCs, or as DNA extracted from either sample type. V ends up 1 base short and J 6 bases short, with an unmatched junction base count of 2. In the germline V gene (reference sequence), CDR1 corresponds to LNHNV and CDR2 to YYDKDF. The CDR3 measures 15 amino acids from cysteine to phenylalanine. The retained sequence is limited to the CDR3, 45 bases, with the frame set at the first base. Sequencing was performed on peripheral blood. The rearranged chain carries TRBV15 and TRBJ2-7; TRBD2 fits 14 bases in the junction. The clonotype was recovered from a man at least 80 years old with acute or convalescent COVID-19. The DNA reads as follows: TGTGCCACCAGCAGAGCGGGACTAGCGGGGGCCGAGCAGTACTTC. Translation gives CATSRAGLAGAEQYF.